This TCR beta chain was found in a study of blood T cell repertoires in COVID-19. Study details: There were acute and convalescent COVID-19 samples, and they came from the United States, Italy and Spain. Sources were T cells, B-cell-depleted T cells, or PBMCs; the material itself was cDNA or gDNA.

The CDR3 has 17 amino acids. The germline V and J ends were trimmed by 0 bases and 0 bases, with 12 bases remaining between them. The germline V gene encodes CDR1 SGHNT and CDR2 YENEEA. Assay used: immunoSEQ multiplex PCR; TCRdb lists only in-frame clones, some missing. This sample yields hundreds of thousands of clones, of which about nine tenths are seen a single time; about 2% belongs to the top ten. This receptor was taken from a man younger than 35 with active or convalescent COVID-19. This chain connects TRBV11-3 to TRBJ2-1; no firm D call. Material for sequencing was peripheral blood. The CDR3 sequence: CASSLDHDTSSYNEQFF. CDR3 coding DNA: TGTGCCAGCAGCTTAGATCACGACACGAGCTCCTACAATGAGCAGTTCTTC.